This TCR beta chain was recorded in a study of T and B cells in COVID-19 patients. For the study at large: In the active-infection cohort, about 90% of the roughly 20 patients had comorbidities linked to unfavorable COVID-19 outcome.

Study results and caveats: Clonality of TRB repertoires was high in active COVID-19; recovery brought above-healthy diversity and richness.

CDR1 and CDR2 from the germline V gene are LNHDA and SQIVND (reference sequence). V shed 2 bases, J shed 7 bases, and the junction held 6 bases outside the gene matches. The CDR3 spans 15 residues. Multiplex PCR with BIOMED2 TRB-A/B primer pools amplified TRB rearrangements. MiXCR, run by TCRdb on the multiplex PCR reads, gives a single entry per CDR3 protein. The repertoire consists of 5,500 to 8,000 distinct CDR3 sequences, with around 21% occurring once and the leading ten covering 3% to 4%. Each TRB amplification used about 250-550 ng of genomic DNA from blood. This clonotype is judged medium-sized (0.01 to 0.1%). Its antigen is unidentified.

The sequencing sample was made of blood. V and J are TRBV19 and TRBJ2-1; 9 bases align to TRBD1. This TCR was sampled from a human donor who had recovered from COVID-19. CDR3 DNA sequence: TGTGCCAGTAGTATAACGGGACAGGGAGGAAATGAGCAGTTCTTC. This sequence encodes CASSITGQGGNEQFF.